This is a list of T cell receptor beta chains from one sample in a study of T cell responses to AZD1222 COVID-19 vaccine. TCRdb's table, derived via immunoSEQ multiplex PCR, lists solely in-frame clones and lacks some. The sample has some 140,000 clones, over 85% seen once. The sequencing used peripheral blood, collected on day 0 of AZD1222 vaccination. The receptors originated from an adult in good health. CDR3s include the opening cysteine and the closing phenylalanine or tryptophan. Size tells how often a clone was seen (once, few, many) or the class of an expanded clone, and some rows leave it out.

cdr3_aa: CAISVRSAVGYTF
j_call: TRBJ1-2
clone_size: NA
v_call: TRBV10-3

cdr3_aa: CASSPSNTEAFF
j_call: TRBJ1-1
clone_size: NA
v_call: TRBV7-2

cdr3_aa: CASSLRQGSDGYTF
j_call: TRBJ1-2
clone_size: NA
v_call: TRBV7-8

cdr3_aa: CASSLSGAGEPQHF
j_call: TRBJ1-5
clone_size: NA
v_call: TRBV18

cdr3_aa: CASSGRAGDYGYTF
j_call: TRBJ1-2
clone_size: NA
v_call: TRBV28

cdr3_aa: CASSTTNYGYTF
j_call: TRBJ1-2
clone_size: NA
v_call: TRBV28

cdr3_aa: CASSPTYGGSGNTIYF
j_call: TRBJ1-3
clone_size: NA
v_call: TRBV18

cdr3_aa: CASSTSGGPQHF
j_call: TRBJ1-5
clone_size: NA
v_call: TRBV19

cdr3_aa: CASSSRDRGFGYTF
j_call: TRBJ1-2
clone_size: NA
v_call: TRBV9

cdr3_aa: CASSKTGVDTQYF
j_call: TRBJ2-3
clone_size: NA
v_call: TRBV6-6

cdr3_aa: CASRSGAGVYEQYF
j_call: TRBJ2-7
clone_size: once
v_call: TRBV7-2

cdr3_aa: CASSLRGDTEAFF
j_call: TRBJ1-1
clone_size: NA
v_call: TRBV7-9

cdr3_aa: CASSRGPNEQFF
j_call: TRBJ2-1
clone_size: NA
v_call: TRBV10-2

cdr3_aa: CASSLAWGSTDTQYF
j_call: TRBJ2-3
clone_size: few
v_call: TRBV11-2

cdr3_aa: CATRSGTANTEAFF
j_call: TRBJ1-1
clone_size: NA
v_call: TRBV19

cdr3_aa: CASSPGFPEGTTFF
j_call: TRBJ1-1
clone_size: NA
v_call: TRBV7-9

cdr3_aa: CASARRELANTGELFF
j_call: TRBJ2-2
clone_size: NA
v_call: TRBV13

cdr3_aa: CASSQVTGVEQYF
j_call: TRBJ2-7
clone_size: NA
v_call: TRBV3-1/TRBV3-2

cdr3_aa: CASTLGGGSNEQFF
j_call: TRBJ2-1
clone_size: NA
v_call: TRBV27

cdr3_aa: CASSQDFPAGNQPQHF
j_call: TRBJ1-5
clone_size: NA
v_call: TRBV3-1/TRBV3-2

cdr3_aa: CASSEGAGQVYGYTF
j_call: TRBJ1-2
clone_size: NA
v_call: TRBV6-1

cdr3_aa: CASSFWVTSDTGELFF
j_call: TRBJ2-2
clone_size: NA
v_call: TRBV27

cdr3_aa: CASSEDPVVDEKLFF
j_call: TRBJ1-4
clone_size: once
v_call: TRBV11-1

cdr3_aa: CASSSDSGGDFGTQYF
j_call: TRBJ2-5
clone_size: NA
v_call: TRBV7-3

cdr3_aa: CASSLTAGADTQYF
j_call: TRBJ2-3
clone_size: NA
v_call: TRBV5-4

cdr3_aa: CASSSERGGKLFF
j_call: TRBJ1-4
clone_size: NA
v_call: TRBV11-3

cdr3_aa: CASSPLPGAWETQYF
j_call: TRBJ2-5
clone_size: NA
v_call: TRBV5-1

cdr3_aa: CASSFGAGADTQYF
j_call: TRBJ2-3
clone_size: NA
v_call: TRBV5-4

cdr3_aa: CATKFTAGAEAFF
j_call: TRBJ1-1
clone_size: NA
v_call: TRBV10-3

cdr3_aa: CASSQTGQYSYEQYF
j_call: TRBJ2-7
clone_size: NA
v_call: TRBV18

cdr3_aa: CASTPGDREAGELFF
j_call: TRBJ2-2
clone_size: few
v_call: TRBV27

cdr3_aa: CASSLGTGSTGYGYTF
j_call: TRBJ1-2
clone_size: NA
v_call: TRBV6-5

cdr3_aa: CASSPGTSGLIETQYF
j_call: TRBJ2-5
clone_size: NA
v_call: TRBV5-1

cdr3_aa: CASSPPPPNTGELFF
j_call: TRBJ2-2
clone_size: NA
v_call: TRBV19

cdr3_aa: CASTGGYRANYGYTF
j_call: TRBJ1-2
clone_size: NA
v_call: TRBV30

cdr3_aa: CASSPRATNNEQFF
j_call: TRBJ2-1
clone_size: NA
v_call: TRBV4-1

cdr3_aa: CASSMYSGGMGTGELFF
j_call: TRBJ2-2
clone_size: NA
v_call: TRBV19

cdr3_aa: CAWSSGGQGRWNEQYF
j_call: TRBJ2-7
clone_size: NA
v_call: TRBV30

cdr3_aa: CASSLSRTRLNYGYTF
j_call: TRBJ1-2
clone_size: NA
v_call: TRBV7-8

cdr3_aa: CASSVLPGQKNNEQFF
j_call: TRBJ2-1
clone_size: NA
v_call: TRBV6-1

cdr3_aa: CASSQEGRLGTGELFF
j_call: TRBJ2-2
clone_size: NA
v_call: TRBV4-2